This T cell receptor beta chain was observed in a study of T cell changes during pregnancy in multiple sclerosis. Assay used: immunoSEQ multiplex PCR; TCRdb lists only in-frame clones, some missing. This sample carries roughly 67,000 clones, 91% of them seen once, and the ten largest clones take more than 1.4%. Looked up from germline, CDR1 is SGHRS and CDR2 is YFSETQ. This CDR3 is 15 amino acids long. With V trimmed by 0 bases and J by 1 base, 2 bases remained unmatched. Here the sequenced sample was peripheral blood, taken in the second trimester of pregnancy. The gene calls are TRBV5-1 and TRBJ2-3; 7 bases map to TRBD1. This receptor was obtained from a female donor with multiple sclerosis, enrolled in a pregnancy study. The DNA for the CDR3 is TGCGCCAGCAGCTTGGGGGACAGCCGCACAGATACGCAGTATTTT. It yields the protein CASSLGDSRTDTQYF.